The 26 T cell receptor beta chains reported below all come from one sample, sequenced in a study of shared T cell receptors in the human thymus. Sequencing used immunoSEQ multiplex PCR; TCRdb keeps in-frame clones, though not all of them. The sample shows some 700,000 clones, approximately 88% of them seen only once. These data also formed part of another study, on human thymus T cells.

The sequenced sample was thymocytes. The receptors derive from a boy younger than two with a congenital heart defect.

The chain combines TRBV18 with TRBJ2-1; tentative D call: TRBD2 (6 bases). V lost 2 bases and J lost 6, with 14 bases in between. Per the germline V gene, CDR1 is KGHSH and CDR2 is LQKENI. The CDR3 is made up of 15 amino acids. The CDR3 coding sequence is TGTGCCAGCTCACCAAAGGGACTTCAGACCAATGAGCAGTTCTTC. Protein product: CASSPKGLQTNEQFF.

The J gene is TRBJ1-1, the V gene TRBV28; D gene unclear. Trimming removed 6 bases from V and 3 bases from J, with 14 bases in between. From germline, CDR1 is MDHEN and CDR2 SYDVKM. The CDR3 spans 14 residues. The CDR3 coding sequence is TGTGCCAGCAGCCCAACCGATGCGGACACTGAAGCTTTCTTT. Translation: CASSPTDADTEAFF.

The rearrangement uses TRBV11-2 and TRBJ2-7; TRBD1 matches at 7 bases. V gave up 0 bases and J gave up 5 bases; unmatched junction bases: 13. The CDR3 has 17 residues. Germline CDR1 and CDR2: SGHAT and FQNNGV. CDR3 loop: CASSLDKTNTGDNEQYF. The CDR3 DNA sequence: TGTGCCAGCAGCTTAGATAAGACGAATACAGGGGACAACGAGCAGTACTTC.

This clone was observed a few times. The chain is built from TRBV7-2 and TRBJ1-2; 12 positions agree with TRBD1. The V segment lost 5 bases and the J segment 4 bases; nucleotides outside the gene matches: 8. Germline CDR1 reads SGHTA; CDR2 reads FQGNSA. The CDR3 runs to 16 residues. The DNA for the CDR3 is TGTGCCAGCAGCCCCGGGACAGGGGGCTCCCCCTATGGCTACACCTTC. It codes for CASSPGTGGSPYGYTF.

The chain is built from TRBV7-8 and TRBJ2-7; 13 nucleotides line up with TRBD2. This CDR3 is 16 amino acids long. Trimming at V came to 5 bases and at J to 4 bases, leaving 8 bases not matched to a gene. CDR1 is SGHVS and CDR2 is FQNEAQ in the germline V gene. In DNA, the CDR3 is TGTGCCAGCAGCCTAAAGGGACTAGCGGGAAAGTACGAGCAGTACTTC. It yields the protein CASSLKGLAGKYEQYF.

CDR3 loop: CASTPDSFAGEAFF. For the CDR3, the DNA is TGTGCCAGCACCCCGGACAGCTTTGCTGGTGAAGCTTTCTTT. The chain combines TRBV11-2 with TRBJ1-1; possible D gene TRBD1, 6 bases. CDR3 length: 14 amino acids. V shed 7 bases and J shed 7 bases, with 19 bases lying between them. Germline loops: CDR1 SGHAT, CDR2 FQNNGV.

The V call is TRBV5-1, the J call TRBJ2-7, with 8 bases matching TRBD1. The germline CDR1 and CDR2 sequences are SGHRS and YFSETQ. The CDR3 consists of 16 residues. The V segment lost 1 base and the J segment 3 bases; nucleotides outside the gene matches: 9. In DNA form, the CDR3 reads TGCGCCAGCAGCTTGTTTGGGACAGGACCCCACTACGAGCAGTACTTC. Its protein is CASSLFGTGPHYEQYF.

The chain combines TRBV10-3 with TRBJ2-7; 14 nucleotides match TRBD2. CDR1 ENHRY and CDR2 SYGVKD come from the germline V gene. The CDR3 is 18 residues long. V trimming: 3 bases; J trimming: 6 bases; junction bases outside the gene matches: 13. The chain's CDR3 is CAISDPLGLAGEVCEQYF. The DNA for the CDR3 is TGTGCCATCAGTGATCCATTGGGACTAGCGGGAGAAGTCTGCGAGCAGTACTTC.

The chain carries TRBV28 and TRBJ2-6, with 7 bases aligning to TRBD1. This CDR3 spans 17 amino acids. Germline V CDR1 and CDR2: MDHEN, SYDVKM. Trimming removed 6 bases from V and 0 bases from J; junction bases left unmatched: 8. CDR3 sequence reads: CASRSGQGDSGANVLTF. CDR3 sequence (DNA): TGTGCCAGCAGGTCCGGGCAGGGGGACTCTGGGGCCAACGTCCTGACTTTC.

V gene TRBV9 combines with J gene TRBJ2-7; TRBD2 aligns across 7 bases. Looked up from germline, CDR1 is SGDLS and CDR2 is YYNGEE. With 1 base clipped from V and 6 bases from J, the junction kept 4 bases outside the gene matches. The CDR3 runs 13 residues. CDR3 nucleotides: TGTGCCAGCAGCGTAAATACGGGAGGCGAGCAGTACTTC. As protein: CASSVNTGGEQYF.

This chain joins TRBV19 and TRBJ1-5; 9 bases are shared with TRBD1. The CDR3 spans 19 residues. Losses at the gene ends were 0 bases for V and 7 bases for J; bases not matched to a gene: 16. CDR1 is LNHDA, CDR2 SQIVND, per germline (reference sequence). CDR3 loop: CASSIEGTGKRSIGQPQHF. CDR3 DNA: TGTGCCAGTAGTATAGAAGGGACAGGGAAGAGGAGCATCGGACAGCCCCAGCATTTT.

The V call is TRBV9, the J call TRBJ2-7, with TRBD2 identical over 11 bases. The CDR3 runs 16 residues. Trimming cost V 0 bases and J 3 bases; bases outside gene matches: 5. Per the germline V gene, CDR1 is SGDLS and CDR2 is YYNGEE. The CDR3 loop reads CASSVEGLAEFYEQYF. Here the CDR3 DNA reads TGTGCCAGCAGCGTAGAGGGACTAGCGGAGTTCTACGAGCAGTACTTC.

This sequence joins TRBV2 and TRBJ1-1, with D possibly matching TRBD1 (6 bases). This CDR3 has 15 amino acids. V was shortened by 7 bases and J by 2 bases, with 17 bases between the two germline ends. CDR1 and CDR2 (germline): SNHLY, FYNNEI. CDR3 DNA sequence: TGTGCCAGCATCGCCAAGGGGGAGACTAACACTGAAGCTTTCTTT. Translated, it gives CASIAKGETNTEAFF.

The V call is TRBV10-1, the J call TRBJ1-5; D might be TRBD1 (5 bases). V lost 5 bases to trimming and J lost 8 bases, with 34 bases between them. Looked up from germline, CDR1 is WNHNN and CDR2 is SYGVQD (reference sequence). The CDR3 loop spans 20 amino acids. The CDR3 loop reads CASSYDLDPPQAGGGKPQHF. The CDR3 bases are TGCGCCAGCAGTTACGACCTTGATCCCCCCCAGGCGGGGGGGGGAAAGCCCCAGCATTTT.

The chain has TRBV28 and TRBJ1-2; D might be TRBD1 (6 bases). Germline CDR1 reads MDHEN; CDR2 reads SYDVKM. The CDR3 extends over 17 amino acids. Between the trimmed V and J ends, which lost 2 bases and 1 base, there was a span of 17 bases. Written as DNA, the CDR3 is TGTGCCAGCAGTTTAAAAGGGGCTGCAGGGGTTAACTATGGCTACACCTTC. Its protein product is CASSLKGAAGVNYGYTF.

V gene TRBV4-3 combines with J gene TRBJ2-7; D is unclear. CDR1 LGHNA and CDR2 YSLEER come from the germline V gene. The CDR3 sequence is 15 residues long. V lost 0 bases and J 4 bases, leaving 13 bases between the germline ends. CDR3 amino acids: CASSQDAVRPYEQYF. The DNA for the CDR3 is TGCGCCAGCAGCCAAGATGCAGTTCGCCCTTACGAGCAGTACTTC.

The chain employs TRBV19 and TRBJ1-1, with 8 nucleotides matching TRBD1. J was trimmed by 5 bases and V by 7 bases; bases with no gene match: 6. This CDR3 region has 13 residues. Germline V CDR1 and CDR2: LNHDA, SQIVND (reference sequence). In nucleotides, the CDR3 is TGTGCCAGTAACGTAAGGACAGGGACTGAAGCTTTCTTT. Its protein is CASNVRTGTEAFF.

This clone was seen only once. This chain's CDR3 is CASGTGREGPLYEQYF. DNA for the CDR3: TGTGCCAGCGGAACTGGGCGGGAGGGCCCTCTTTACGAGCAGTACTTC. The J gene is TRBJ2-7, the V gene TRBV27; TRBD2 matches 9 bases. V was pared by 8 bases and J by 4 bases, with 15 bases of the junction left unmatched. Germline V lookup: CDR1 MNHEY, CDR2 SMNVEV (reference sequence). There are 16 residues in the CDR3.

The chain joins TRBV4-3 to TRBJ2-1; D ambiguous. Germline V CDR1 and CDR2: LGHNA, YSLEER. The CDR3 has 15 amino acids. The V and J ends lost 4 bases and 0 bases respectively, with 10 bases between them. The CDR3 nucleotides read TGCGCCAGCAGCCTAAAGTGGAGCTCCTACAATGAGCAGTTCTTC. Translated, it gives CASSLKWSSYNEQFF.

The chain carries TRBV4-1 and TRBJ1-1, with unresolved D. CDR3 length: 13 amino acids. Per germline, CDR1 MGHRA and CDR2 YSYEKL. Trimming removed 0 bases from V and 8 bases from J, with 10 bases in between. The CDR3 bases are TGCGCCAGCAGCCAAGAAGTGTGGAGCGAAGCTTTCTTT. It yields the protein CASSQEVWSEAFF.

This sequence joins TRBV7-2 and TRBJ2-7; 7 nucleotides align to TRBD2. CDR1 SGHTA and CDR2 FQGNSA come from the germline V gene. V lost 5 bases, J lost 2 bases, and 21 bases stayed unmatched. The CDR3 is 19 amino acids. CDR3 nucleotide sequence: TGTGCCAGCAGCCCCGTCGATGCTAGCGGAACAACTGTCACCTACGAGCAGTACTTC. Translation: CASSPVDASGTTVTYEQYF. Together with reference TRBV7-2 and TRBJ2-7, the CDR3 gives the full variable domain: GAGVSQSPSNKVTEKGKDVELRCDPISGHTALYWYRQSLGQGLEFLIYFQGNSAPDKSGLPSDRFSAERTGGSVSTLTIQRTQQEDSAVYLCASSPVDASGTTVTYEQYFGPGTRLTVT.

This clone was found a few times. The chain recombines TRBV28 with TRBJ2-1; a weak D match, TRBD2 (6 bases). Germline values: CDR1 MDHEN, CDR2 SYDVKM. Trimming took off 2 bases at V and 8 bases at J, with 10 bases between the two ends. This CDR3 comprises 13 residues. The chain's CDR3 is CASSLGGNHEQFF. The CDR3 DNA reads TGTGCCAGCAGTTTAGGAGGGAACCATGAGCAGTTCTTC.

V gene TRBV10-3 combines with J gene TRBJ2-1; 12 nucleotides match TRBD2. Trimming took 5 bases from V and 3 from J; bases not matched to a gene: 5. The germline gives CDR1 ENHRY, CDR2 SYGVKD. The CDR3 has 16 residues. CDR3 DNA: TGTGCCATCAGTCCATGGACTAGCGGGAACTACAATGAGCAGTTCTTC. It yields the protein CAISPWTSGNYNEQFF.

The chain is built from TRBV2 and TRBJ2-5, with 7 bases fitting TRBD2. Germline CDR1 and CDR2: SNHLY and FYNNEI. J lost 2 bases, V lost 1 base, and 4 bases had no gene match. The CDR3 spans 15 residues. Written as DNA, the CDR3 is TGTGCCAGCAGTGAAGGCGGGAGCGGGCAAGAGACCCAGTACTTC. It codes for CASSEGGSGQETQYF.

This sequence joins TRBV10-3 and TRBJ2-7; D is undetermined. V was cut by 5 bases and J by 3 bases, with 5 bases left in between. Germline loops: CDR1 ENHRY, CDR2 SYGVKD. CDR3 length: 11 residues. The CDR3 DNA reads as TGTGCCATCAGTACTCTCTACGAGCAGTACTTC. This translates into CAISTLYEQYF.

The chain carries TRBV19 and TRBJ1-5; 7 bases match TRBD1. This CDR3 region has 17 residues. J was trimmed by 2 bases and V by 3 bases; bases with no gene match: 10. Per the germline V gene, CDR1 is LNHDA and CDR2 is SQIVND (reference sequence). CDR3 in DNA: TGTGCCAGTAGTATTCCCGACAGGGTGACGCGCAATCAGCCCCAGCATTTT. Translated: CASSIPDRVTRNQPQHF.